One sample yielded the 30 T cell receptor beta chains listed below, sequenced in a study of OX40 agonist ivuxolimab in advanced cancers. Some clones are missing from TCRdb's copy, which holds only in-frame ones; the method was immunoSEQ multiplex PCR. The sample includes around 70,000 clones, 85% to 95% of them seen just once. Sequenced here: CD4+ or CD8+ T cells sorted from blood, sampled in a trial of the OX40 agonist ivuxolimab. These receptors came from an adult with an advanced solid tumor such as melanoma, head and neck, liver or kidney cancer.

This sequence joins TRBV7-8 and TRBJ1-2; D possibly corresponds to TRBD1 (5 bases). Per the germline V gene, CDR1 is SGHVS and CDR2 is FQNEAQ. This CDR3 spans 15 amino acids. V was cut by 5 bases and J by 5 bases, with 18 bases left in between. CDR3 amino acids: CASSPLIQDLYGYTF. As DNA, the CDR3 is TGTGCCAGCAGCCCATTAATACAGGATTTATATGGCTACACCTTC.

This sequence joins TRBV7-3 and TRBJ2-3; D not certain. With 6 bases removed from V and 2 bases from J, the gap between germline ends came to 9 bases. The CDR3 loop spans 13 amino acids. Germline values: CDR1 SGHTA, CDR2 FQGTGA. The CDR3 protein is CASRPSNTDTQYF. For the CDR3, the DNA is TGTGCCAGCAGACCGAGTAACACAGATACGCAGTATTTT.

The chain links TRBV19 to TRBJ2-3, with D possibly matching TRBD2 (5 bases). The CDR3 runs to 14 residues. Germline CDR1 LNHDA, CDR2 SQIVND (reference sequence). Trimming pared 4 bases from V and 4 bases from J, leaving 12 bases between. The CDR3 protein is CASSTLLGSDTQYF. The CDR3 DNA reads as TGTGCCAGTAGTACATTACTAGGTTCAGATACGCAGTATTTT.

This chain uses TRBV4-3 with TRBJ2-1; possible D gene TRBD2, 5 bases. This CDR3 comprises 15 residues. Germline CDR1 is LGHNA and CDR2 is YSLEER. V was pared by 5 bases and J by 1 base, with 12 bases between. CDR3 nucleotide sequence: TGCGCCAGCAGCTCTACAGCGGTTTCCTACAATGAGCAGTTCTTC. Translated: CASSSTAVSYNEQFF.

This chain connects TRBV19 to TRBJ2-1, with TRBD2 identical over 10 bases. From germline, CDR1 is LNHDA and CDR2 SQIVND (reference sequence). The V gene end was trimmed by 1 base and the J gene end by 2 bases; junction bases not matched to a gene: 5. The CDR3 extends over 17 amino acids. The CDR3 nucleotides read TGTGCCAGTAGTATAGGGACCCTAGCGGGGGCCTACAATGAGCAGTTCTTC. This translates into CASSIGTLAGAYNEQFF.

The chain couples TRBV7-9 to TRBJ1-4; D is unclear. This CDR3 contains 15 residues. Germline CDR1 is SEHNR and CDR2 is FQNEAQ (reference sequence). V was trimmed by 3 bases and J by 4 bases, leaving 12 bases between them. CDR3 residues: CASSFDSEVNEKLFF. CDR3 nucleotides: TGTGCCAGCAGCTTCGATTCTGAGGTTAATGAAAAACTGTTTTTT.

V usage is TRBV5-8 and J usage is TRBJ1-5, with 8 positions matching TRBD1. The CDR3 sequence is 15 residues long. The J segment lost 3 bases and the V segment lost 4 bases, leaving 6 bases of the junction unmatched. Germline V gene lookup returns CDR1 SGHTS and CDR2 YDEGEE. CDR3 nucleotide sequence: TGTGCCAGCAGCGGGTGGGACAGGACCAATCAGCCCCAGCATTTT. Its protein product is CASSGWDRTNQPQHF.

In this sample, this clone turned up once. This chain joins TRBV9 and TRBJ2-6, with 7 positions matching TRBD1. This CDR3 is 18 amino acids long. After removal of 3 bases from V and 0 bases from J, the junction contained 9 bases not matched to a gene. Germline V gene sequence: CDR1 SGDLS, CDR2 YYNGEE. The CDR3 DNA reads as TGTGCCAGCAGCGGTTGGGGACAGCCAAACTCTGGGGCCAACGTCCTGACTTTC. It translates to CASSGWGQPNSGANVLTF.

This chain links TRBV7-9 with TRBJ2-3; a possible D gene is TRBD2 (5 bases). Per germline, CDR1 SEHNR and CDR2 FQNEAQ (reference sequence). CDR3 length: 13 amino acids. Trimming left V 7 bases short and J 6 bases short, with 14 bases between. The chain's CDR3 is CASTLPREDTQYF. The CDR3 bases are TGTGCCAGCACCCTCCCGAGGGAGGATACGCAGTATTTT.

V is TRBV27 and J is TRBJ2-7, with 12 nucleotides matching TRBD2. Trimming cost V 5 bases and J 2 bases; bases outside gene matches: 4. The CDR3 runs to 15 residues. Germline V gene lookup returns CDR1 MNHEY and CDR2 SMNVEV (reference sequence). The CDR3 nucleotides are TGTGCCAGCAGTCCCGGACTAGCGGGAACCTACGAGCAGTACTTC. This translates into CASSPGLAGTYEQYF.

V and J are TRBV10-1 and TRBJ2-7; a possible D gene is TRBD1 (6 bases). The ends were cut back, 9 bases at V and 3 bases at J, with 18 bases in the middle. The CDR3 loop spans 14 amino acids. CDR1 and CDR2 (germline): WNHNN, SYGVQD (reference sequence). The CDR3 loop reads CARGVQGRDYEQYF. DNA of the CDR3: TGCGCCAGAGGGGTACAGGGAAGGGACTACGAGCAGTACTTC.

CDR3 loop: CATSRDGRAGDTETQYF. As DNA, the CDR3 is TGTGCCACCAGCAGAGATGGGCGAGCGGGGGATACGGAGACCCAGTACTTC. The V gene is TRBV15, the J gene TRBJ2-5, with TRBD2 matching 8 bases. Per germline, CDR1 LNHNV and CDR2 YYDKDF (reference sequence). The J segment lost 5 bases and the V segment lost 0 bases, leaving 11 bases of the junction unmatched. CDR3 length: 17 residues.

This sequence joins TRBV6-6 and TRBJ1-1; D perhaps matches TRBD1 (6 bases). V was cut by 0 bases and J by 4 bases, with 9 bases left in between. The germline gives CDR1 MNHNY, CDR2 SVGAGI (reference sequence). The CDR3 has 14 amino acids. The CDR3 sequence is CASSYSAGATEAFF. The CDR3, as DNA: TGTGCCAGCAGTTACTCGGCAGGGGCCACTGAAGCTTTCTTT.

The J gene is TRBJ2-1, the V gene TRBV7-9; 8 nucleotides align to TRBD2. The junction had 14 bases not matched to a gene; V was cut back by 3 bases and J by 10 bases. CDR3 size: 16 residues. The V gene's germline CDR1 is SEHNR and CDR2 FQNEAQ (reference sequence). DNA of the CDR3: TGTGCCAGCAGCTTTTACCCCGGGGGGGCTTTATGGGAGCAGTTCTTC. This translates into CASSFYPGGALWEQFF.

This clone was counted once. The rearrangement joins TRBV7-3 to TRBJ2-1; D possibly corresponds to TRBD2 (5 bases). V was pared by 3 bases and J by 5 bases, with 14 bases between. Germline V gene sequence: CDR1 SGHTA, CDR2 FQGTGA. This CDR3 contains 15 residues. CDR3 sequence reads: CASSFLGVSHNEQFF. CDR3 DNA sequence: TGTGCCAGCAGCTTTCTGGGAGTTTCGCACAATGAGCAGTTCTTC.

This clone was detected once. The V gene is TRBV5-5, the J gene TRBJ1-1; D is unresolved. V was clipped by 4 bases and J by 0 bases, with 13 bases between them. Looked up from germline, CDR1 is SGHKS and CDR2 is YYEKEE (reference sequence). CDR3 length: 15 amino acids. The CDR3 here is CASSLDGRMNTEAFF. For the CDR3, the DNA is TGTGCCAGCAGCCTGGACGGCCGGATGAACACTGAAGCTTTCTTT.

In nucleotides, the CDR3 is TGCGCCAGCAGCATAGGGACAGAAAGCTATGGCTACACCTTC. Its protein is CASSIGTESYGYTF. The V and J genes are TRBV4-1 and TRBJ1-2; 7 nucleotides agree with TRBD1. Per the germline V gene, CDR1 is MGHRA and CDR2 is YSYEKL. The J segment lost 4 bases and the V segment lost 5 bases, leaving 7 bases of the junction unmatched. The CDR3 runs 14 residues.

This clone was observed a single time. In DNA form, the CDR3 reads TGTGCCAGCAGTTTATATGCAGGGTCGAACACTGAAGCTTTCTTT. Its translation is CASSLYAGSNTEAFF. J is TRBJ1-1 and V is TRBV27; TRBD1 is a possible D gene (5 bases). CDR1 is MNHEY and CDR2 is SMNVEV in the germline V gene (reference sequence). Trimming stripped 1 base from V and 1 base from J, with 10 bases between. The CDR3 is 15 residues long.

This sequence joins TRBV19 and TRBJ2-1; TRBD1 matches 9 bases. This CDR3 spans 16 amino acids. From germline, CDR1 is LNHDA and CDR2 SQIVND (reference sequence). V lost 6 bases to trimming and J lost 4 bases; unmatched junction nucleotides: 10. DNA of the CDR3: TGTGCCAGTAGCCCTACATGGGACAGGGATTACAATGAGCAGTTCTTC. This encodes CASSPTWDRDYNEQFF.

CDR3 in amino acids: CASSLFPNKNYGYTF. In DNA, the CDR3 is TGTGCCAGCAGCCTATTCCCGAATAAGAACTATGGCTACACCTTC. This chain joins TRBV7-9 and TRBJ1-2; no definite D call. The V and J ends lost 5 bases and 2 bases respectively, with 15 bases between them. The CDR3 has 15 residues. CDR1 is SEHNR and CDR2 is FQNEAQ in the germline V gene (reference sequence).

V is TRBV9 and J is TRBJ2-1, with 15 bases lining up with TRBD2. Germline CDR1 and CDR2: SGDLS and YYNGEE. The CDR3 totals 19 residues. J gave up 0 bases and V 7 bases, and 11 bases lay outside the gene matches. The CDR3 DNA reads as TGTGCCAGCTCCCCGGGAGGGACTAGCGGGGGGAGCTCCTACAATGAGCAGTTCTTC. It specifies CASSPGGTSGGSSYNEQFF.

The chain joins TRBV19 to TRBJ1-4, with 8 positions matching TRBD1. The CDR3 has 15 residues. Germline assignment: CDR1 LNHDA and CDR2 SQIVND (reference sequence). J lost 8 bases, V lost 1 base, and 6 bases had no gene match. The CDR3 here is CASSIGGQGGEKLFF. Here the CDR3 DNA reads TGTGCCAGTAGTATAGGTGGACAGGGAGGAGAAAAACTGTTTTTT.

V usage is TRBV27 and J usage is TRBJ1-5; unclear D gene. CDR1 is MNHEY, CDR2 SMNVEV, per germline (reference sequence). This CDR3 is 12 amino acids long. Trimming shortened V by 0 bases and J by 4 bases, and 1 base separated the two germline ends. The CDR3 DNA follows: TGTGCCAGCAGTTTATCAAATCAGCCCCAGCATTTT. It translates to CASSLSNQPQHF.

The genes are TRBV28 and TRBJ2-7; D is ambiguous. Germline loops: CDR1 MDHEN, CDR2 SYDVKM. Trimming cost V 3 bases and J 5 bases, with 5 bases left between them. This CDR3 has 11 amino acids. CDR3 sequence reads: CASSFINEQYF. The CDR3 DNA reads TGTGCCAGCAGTTTTATAAACGAGCAGTACTTC.

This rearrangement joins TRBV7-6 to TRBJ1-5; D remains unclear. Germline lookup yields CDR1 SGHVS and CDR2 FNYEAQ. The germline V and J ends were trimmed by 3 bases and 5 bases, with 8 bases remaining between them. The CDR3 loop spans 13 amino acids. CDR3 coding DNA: TGTGCCAGCAGCTTTGGACTATATCAGCCCCAGCATTTT. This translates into CASSFGLYQPQHF. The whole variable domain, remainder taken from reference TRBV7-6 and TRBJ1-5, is GAGVSQSPRYKVTKRGQDVALRCDPISGHVSLYWYRQALGQGPEFLTYFNYEAQQDKSGLPNDRFSAERPEGSISTLTIQRTEQRDSAMYRCASSFGLYQPQHFGDGTRLSIL.

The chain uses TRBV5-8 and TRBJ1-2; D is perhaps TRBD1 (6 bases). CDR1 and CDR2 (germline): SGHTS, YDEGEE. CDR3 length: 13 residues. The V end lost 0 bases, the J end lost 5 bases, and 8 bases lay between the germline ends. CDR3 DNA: TGTGCCAGCAGCTTGGAGGGGGGATATGGCTACACCTTC. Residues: CASSLEGGYGYTF.

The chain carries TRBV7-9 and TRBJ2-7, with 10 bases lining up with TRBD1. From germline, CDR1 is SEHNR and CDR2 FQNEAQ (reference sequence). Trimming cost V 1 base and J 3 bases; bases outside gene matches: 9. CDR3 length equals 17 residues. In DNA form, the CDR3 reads TGTGCCAGCAGCTTAGGGACAGGGGGACCAAGAGGCTACGAGCAGTACTTC. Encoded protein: CASSLGTGGPRGYEQYF.

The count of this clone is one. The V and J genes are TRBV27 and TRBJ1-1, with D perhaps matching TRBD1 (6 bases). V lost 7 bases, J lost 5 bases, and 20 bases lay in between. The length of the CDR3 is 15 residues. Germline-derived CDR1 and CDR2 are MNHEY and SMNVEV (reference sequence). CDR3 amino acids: CASTSTTGARTEAFF. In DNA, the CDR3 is TGTGCCAGCACTTCTACTACGGGGGCCCGGACTGAAGCTTTCTTT.

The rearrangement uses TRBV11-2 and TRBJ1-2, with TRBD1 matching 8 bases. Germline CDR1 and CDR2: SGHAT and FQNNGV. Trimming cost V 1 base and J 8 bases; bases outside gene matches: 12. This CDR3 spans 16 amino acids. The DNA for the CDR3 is TGTGCCAGCAGCTTAGGAACCGGGACAGGTTTTTTCGGCTACACCTTC. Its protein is CASSLGTGTGFFGYTF.

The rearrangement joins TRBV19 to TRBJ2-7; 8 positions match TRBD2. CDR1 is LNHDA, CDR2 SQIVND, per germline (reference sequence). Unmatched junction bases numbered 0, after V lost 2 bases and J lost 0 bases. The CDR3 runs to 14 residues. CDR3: CASSITSGSYEQYF. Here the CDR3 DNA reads TGTGCCAGTAGTATAACTAGCGGCTCCTACGAGCAGTACTTC.